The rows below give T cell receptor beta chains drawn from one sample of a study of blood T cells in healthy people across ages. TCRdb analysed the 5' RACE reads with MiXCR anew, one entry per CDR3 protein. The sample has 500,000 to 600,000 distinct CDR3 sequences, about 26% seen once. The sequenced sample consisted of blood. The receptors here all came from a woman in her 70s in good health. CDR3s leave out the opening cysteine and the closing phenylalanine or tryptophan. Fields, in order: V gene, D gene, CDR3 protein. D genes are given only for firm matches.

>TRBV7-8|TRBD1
ASSWAGTGASIADQETQY
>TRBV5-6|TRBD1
ASSGTGGPEAF
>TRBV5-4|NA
ASSSGTRLQY
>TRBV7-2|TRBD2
ASSLALAGATQETQY
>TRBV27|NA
ASSLGWGMDGYT
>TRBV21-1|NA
ASSKGTSPDTQY
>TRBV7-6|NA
ASSLGPLQETQY
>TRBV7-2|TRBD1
ASSPQDREGSPLH
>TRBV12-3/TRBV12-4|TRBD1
ASSLPWTGGSDTQY
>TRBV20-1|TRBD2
SATGTSGRRNEQF
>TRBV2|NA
ASTGEETQY
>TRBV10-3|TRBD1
AIRQGLGSPLH
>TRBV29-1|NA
SVSGASGPYNEQF
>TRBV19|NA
ASSPRPGAWETQY
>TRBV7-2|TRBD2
ASSSIAGISYEQY
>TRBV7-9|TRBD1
ASSLNRGEQY
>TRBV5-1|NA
ASSLTAGQNTGELF
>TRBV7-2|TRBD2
ASSLGGLAGGLTDTQY
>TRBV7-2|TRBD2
ASSLASGGLDTQY
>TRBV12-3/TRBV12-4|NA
VVGENTDAQY
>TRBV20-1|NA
SASGPVTGRSEKLF
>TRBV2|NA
ASSDKTENQPQH
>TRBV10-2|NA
ASSEYREQY
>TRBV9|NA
ASSVAPGSDYGYT
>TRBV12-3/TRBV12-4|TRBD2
ASSNLRGLAAFTHTDTQY
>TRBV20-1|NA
SARDSNTEAF
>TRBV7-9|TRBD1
ASSPGTGGPIQETQY
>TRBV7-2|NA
ASSLAPHQRETQY
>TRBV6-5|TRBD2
ASSYSWRGKNNEQF
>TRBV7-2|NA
ASSLPDTQY
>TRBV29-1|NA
SVEEQATEAF
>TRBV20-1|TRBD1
SARGDRVYEQY
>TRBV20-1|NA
SARGGGHDTQY